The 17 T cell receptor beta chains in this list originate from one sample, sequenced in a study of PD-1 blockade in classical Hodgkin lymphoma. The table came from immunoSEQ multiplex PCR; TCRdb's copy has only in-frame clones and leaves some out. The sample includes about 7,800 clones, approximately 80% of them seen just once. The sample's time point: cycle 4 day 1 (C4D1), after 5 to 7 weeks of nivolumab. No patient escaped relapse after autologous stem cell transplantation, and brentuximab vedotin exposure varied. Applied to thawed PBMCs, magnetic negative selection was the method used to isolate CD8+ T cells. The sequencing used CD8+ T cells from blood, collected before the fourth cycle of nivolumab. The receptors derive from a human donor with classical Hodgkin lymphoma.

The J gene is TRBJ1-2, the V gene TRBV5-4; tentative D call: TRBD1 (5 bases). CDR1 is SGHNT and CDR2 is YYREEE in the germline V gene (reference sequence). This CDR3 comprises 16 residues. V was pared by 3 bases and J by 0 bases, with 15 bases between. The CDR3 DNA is TGTGCCAGCAGCTCATTAGGGGTTTCAGCTAACTATGGCTACACCTTC. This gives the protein CASSSLGVSANYGYTF.

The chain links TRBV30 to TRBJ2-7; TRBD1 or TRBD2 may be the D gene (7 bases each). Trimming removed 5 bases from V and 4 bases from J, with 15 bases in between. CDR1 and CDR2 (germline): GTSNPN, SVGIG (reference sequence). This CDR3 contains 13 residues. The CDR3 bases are TGTGCCTGGGATGGGACAGCGGGATACGAGCAGTACTTC. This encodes CAWDGTAGYEQYF.

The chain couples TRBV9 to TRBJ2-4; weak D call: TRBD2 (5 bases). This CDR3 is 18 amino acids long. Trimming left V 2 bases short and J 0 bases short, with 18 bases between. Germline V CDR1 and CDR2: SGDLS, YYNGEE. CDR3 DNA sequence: TGTGCCAGCAGCGTCTTTCCGGGATCTGGCCCAGCCAAAAACATTCAGTACTTC. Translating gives CASSVFPGSGPAKNIQYF.

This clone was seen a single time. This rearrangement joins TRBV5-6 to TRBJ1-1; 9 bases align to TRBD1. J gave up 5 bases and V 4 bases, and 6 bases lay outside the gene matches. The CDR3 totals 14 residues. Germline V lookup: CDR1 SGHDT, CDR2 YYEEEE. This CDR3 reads CASSMDRGGTEAFF. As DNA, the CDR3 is TGTGCCAGCAGCATGGACAGGGGTGGGACTGAAGCTTTCTTT. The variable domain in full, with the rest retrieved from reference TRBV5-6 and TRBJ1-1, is DAGVTQSPTHLIKTRGQQVTLRCSPKSGHDTVSWYQQALGQGPQFIFQYYEEEERQRGNFPDRFSGHQFPNYSSELNVNALLLGDSALYLCASSMDRGGTEAFFGQGTRLTVV.

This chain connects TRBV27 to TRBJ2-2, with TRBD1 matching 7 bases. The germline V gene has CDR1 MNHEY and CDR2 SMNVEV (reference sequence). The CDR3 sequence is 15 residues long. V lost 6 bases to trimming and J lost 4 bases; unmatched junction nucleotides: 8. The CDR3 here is CASRLGQLFTGELFF. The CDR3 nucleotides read TGTGCCAGCAGATTGGGACAGCTTTTCACCGGGGAGCTGTTTTTT.

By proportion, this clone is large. The CDR3 DNA follows: TGTGCCAGCAGCTGGTTCGGGCTAGCGGGAGTTGAGCAGTTCTTC. Protein: CASSWFGLAGVEQFF. This chain joins TRBV5-8 and TRBJ2-1, with 10 nucleotides matching TRBD2. Germline V lookup: CDR1 SGHTS, CDR2 YDEGEE. Germline trimming cut 3 bases from V and 9 bases from J; bases unmatched to any gene: 9. This CDR3 comprises 15 residues.

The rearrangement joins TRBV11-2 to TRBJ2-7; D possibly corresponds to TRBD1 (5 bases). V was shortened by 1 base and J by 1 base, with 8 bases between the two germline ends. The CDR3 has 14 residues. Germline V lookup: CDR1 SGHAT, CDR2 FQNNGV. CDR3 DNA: TGTGCCAGCAGCTTAGCGGACATTTCCTACGAGCAGTACTTC. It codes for CASSLADISYEQYF. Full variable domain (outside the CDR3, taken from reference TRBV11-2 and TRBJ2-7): EAGVAQSPRYKIIEKRQSVAFWCNPISGHATLYWYQQILGQGPKLLIQFQNNGVVDDSQLPKDRFSAERLKGVDSTLKIQPAKLEDSAVYLCASSLADISYEQYFGPGTRLTVT.

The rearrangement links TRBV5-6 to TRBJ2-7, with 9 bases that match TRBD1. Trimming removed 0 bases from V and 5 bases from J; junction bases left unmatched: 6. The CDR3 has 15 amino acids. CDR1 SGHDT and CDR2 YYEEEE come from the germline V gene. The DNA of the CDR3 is TGTGCCAGCAGCTTGGTGAACAGGGGGCACCACGAGCAGTACTTC. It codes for CASSLVNRGHHEQYF.

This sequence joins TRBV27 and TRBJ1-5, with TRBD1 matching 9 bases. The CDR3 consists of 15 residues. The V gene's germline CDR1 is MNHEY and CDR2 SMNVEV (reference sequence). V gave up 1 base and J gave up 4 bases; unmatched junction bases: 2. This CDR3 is CASSLYRGRNQPQHF. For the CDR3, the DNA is TGTGCCAGCAGTTTATACAGGGGGCGTAATCAGCCCCAGCATTTT.

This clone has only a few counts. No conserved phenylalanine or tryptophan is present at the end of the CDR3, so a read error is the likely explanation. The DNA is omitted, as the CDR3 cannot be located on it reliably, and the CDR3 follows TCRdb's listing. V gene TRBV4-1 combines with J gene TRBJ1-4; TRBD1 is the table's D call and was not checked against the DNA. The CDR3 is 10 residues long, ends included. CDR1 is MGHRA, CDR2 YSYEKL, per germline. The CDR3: CASSQDSGRL.

The CDR3 region has the DNA TGTGCCTGGAGGAACCTAAGTGGGAGTCCCCACGAGCAGTACTTC. Translating it yields CAWRNLSGSPHEQYF. The rearrangement uses TRBV30 and TRBJ2-7, with D possibly TRBD2 on 5 matching bases. Germline CDR1 GTSNPN, CDR2 SVGIG (reference sequence). The CDR3 totals 15 residues. Between the trimmed V and J ends, which lost 3 bases and 5 bases, there was a span of 20 bases.

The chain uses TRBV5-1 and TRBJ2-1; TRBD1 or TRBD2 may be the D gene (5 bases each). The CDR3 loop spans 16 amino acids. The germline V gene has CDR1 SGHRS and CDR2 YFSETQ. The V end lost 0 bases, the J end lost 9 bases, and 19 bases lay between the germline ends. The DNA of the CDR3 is TGCGCCAGCAGCTTGGAACCGGGACCACCTTTTTCTGAGCAGTTCTTC. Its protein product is CASSLEPGPPFSEQFF. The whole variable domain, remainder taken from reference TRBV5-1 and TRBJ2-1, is KAGVTQTPRYLIKTRGQQVTLSCSPISGHRSVSWYQQTPGQGLQFLFEYFSETQRNKGNFPGRFSGRQFSNSRSEMNVSTLELGDSALYLCASSLEPGPPFSEQFFGPGTRLTVL.

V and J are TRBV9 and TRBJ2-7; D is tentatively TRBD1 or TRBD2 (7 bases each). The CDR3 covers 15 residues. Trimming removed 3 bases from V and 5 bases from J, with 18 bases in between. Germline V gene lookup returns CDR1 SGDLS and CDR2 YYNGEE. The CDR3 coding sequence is TGTGCCAGCAGCGCCGCAGGGGGGGGGCTCGACGAGCAGTACTTC. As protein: CASSAAGGGLDEQYF.

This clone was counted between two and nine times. The chain's CDR3 is CASSRGREGWNEQFF. The CDR3 DNA sequence: TGTGCCAGCAGCCGTGGGCGGGAGGGATGGAATGAGCAGTTCTTC. The chain couples TRBV5-6 to TRBJ2-1, with 9 bases that match TRBD2. Germline trimming cut 4 bases from V and 7 bases from J; bases unmatched to any gene: 9. Germline-derived CDR1 and CDR2 are SGHDT and YYEEEE. CDR3 length equals 15 residues.

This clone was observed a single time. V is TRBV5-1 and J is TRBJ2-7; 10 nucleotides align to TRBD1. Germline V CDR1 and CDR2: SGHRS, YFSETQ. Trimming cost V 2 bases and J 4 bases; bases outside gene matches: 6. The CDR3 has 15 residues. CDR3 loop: CASSFGTGAVYEQYF. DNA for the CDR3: TGCGCCAGCAGCTTCGGGACAGGGGCGGTGTACGAGCAGTACTTC.

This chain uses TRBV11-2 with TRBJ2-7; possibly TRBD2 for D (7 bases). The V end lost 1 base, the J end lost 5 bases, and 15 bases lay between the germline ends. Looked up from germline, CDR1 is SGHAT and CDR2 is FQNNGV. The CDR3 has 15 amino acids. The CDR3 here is CASSLVAGAINEQYF. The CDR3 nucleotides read TGTGCCAGCAGCTTAGTCGCGGGGGCGATAAACGAGCAGTACTTC.

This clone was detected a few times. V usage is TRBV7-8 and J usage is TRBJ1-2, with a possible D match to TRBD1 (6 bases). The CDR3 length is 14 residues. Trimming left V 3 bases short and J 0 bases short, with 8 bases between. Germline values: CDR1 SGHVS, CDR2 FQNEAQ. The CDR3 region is CASSLDRSNYGYTF. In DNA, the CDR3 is TGTGCCAGCAGCTTGGACAGATCTAACTATGGCTACACCTTC.